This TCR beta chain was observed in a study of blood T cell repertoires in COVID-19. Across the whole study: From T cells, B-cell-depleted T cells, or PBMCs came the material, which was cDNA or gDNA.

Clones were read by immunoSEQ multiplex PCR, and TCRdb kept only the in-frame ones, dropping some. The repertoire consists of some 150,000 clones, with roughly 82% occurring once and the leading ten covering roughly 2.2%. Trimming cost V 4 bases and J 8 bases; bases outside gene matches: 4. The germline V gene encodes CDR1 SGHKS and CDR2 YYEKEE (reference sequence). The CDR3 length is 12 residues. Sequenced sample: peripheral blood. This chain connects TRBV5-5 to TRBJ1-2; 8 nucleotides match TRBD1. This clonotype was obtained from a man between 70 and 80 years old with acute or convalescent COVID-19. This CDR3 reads CASSRDRFGYTF. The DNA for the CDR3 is TGTGCCAGCAGCCGGGACAGGTTCGGCTACACCTTC.